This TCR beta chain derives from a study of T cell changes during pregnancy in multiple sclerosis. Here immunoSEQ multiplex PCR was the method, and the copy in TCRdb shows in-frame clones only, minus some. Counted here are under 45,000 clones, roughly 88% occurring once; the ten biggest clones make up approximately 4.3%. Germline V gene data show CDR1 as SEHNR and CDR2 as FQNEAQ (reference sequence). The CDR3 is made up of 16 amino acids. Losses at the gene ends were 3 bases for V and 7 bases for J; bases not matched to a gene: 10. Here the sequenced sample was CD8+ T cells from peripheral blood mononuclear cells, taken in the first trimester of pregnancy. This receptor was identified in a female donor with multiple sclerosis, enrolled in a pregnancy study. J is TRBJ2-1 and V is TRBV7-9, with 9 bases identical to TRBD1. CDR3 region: CASSFTAGQGMNEQFF. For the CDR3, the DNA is TGTGCCAGCAGCTTCACCGCGGGACAGGGAATGAATGAGCAGTTCTTC.